The entry that follows covers one TCR beta chain sequence. It lacks a known antigen. Each CD8+ T cell subset was flow-sorted in triplicate, with over 250,000 cells per subset placed directly into RLT lysis buffer. Naive CD8+ T cells were defined stringently as CD45RO-CCR7+CD27+CD95- to exclude memory contaminants. Standard density gradient centrifugation was used to isolate peripheral blood mononuclear cells from buffy coats. Naive CXCR3-negative and CXCR3-positive CD8+ T cells were flow-sorted using a FACSAria III. Total RNA was extracted from sorted cells with an RNeasy Mini Kit. The data belong to a study of CXCR3-negative and CXCR3-positive naive CD8 T cells (dated by TCRdb to about 2019). For the wider study: In total, some 140 million TRB reads were obtained, which works out to roughly 1.5 +/- 0.3 million reads per library. Data from some twelve donors, pooled across two independent experiments, went into the diversity and physicochemical repertoire analyses. For the TRBV-TRBJ cluster analysis, the naive subsets came from a handful of donors, while the memory cells came from 3 donors. Study-level results and caveats: Repertoire diversity was comparably high in both naive subsets but much lower in memory CD8+ T cells. Freshly isolated PBMCs were used for most assays because CXCR3 expression partially decreased after cryopreservation. Similar TRBV-TRBJ usage was shown by naive CXCR3-negative and CXCR3-positive cells from the same donor, whereas distinct patterns were shown by memory cells. Compared with CXCR3-negative naive cells, CXCR3-positive naive cells had TRB CDR3s with higher hydrophobicity (lower Kidera factor 4), lower energy, and higher strength and volume indices. Because surface CD5, which has been linked to self-reactivity in mice, was comparable between naive subsets, TCR interaction strength was also inferred from TRB CDR3 physicochemical properties.

From a lookup of the germline V gene, CDR1 and CDR2 are LGHNA and YSLEER. The CDR3 starts with the cysteine, ends with the phenylalanine, and has 14 residues. No nucleotide data were recorded. Data came from a NextSeq 550. The Human TCR Profiling Kit (MiLaboratory) was used to make UMI-labeled 5' RACE TRB cDNA libraries. cDNA synthesis used the entire amount of extracted RNA, and PCR amplification then used the entire amount of cDNA produced. The libraries were made side by side, with each library going through the same number of PCR cycles. In the original analysis: With a minimum of two reads required per UMI, MIGEC and MiXCR pulled out about 52,000 +/- 9,100 unique UMI-labeled TRB cDNA molecules from each library. On average, each library contained approximately 40,000 +/- 10,000 functional in-frame TRB CDR3 nucleotide clonotypes without stop codons. After each sample was downsampled to 5000 UMI-labeled TRB molecules, VDJtools was used to calculate diversity metrics such as normalized Shannon-Wiener and Chao1. VDJtools was used to calculate clonotype-size-weighted physicochemical properties of the central five CDR3 residues, namely interaction energy, strength, volume and Kidera factor 4. Each CDR3 protein sequence appears as one entry after TCRdb reprocessed the reads, and no DNA is included. The authors' filters were not applied to this entry. The data table for this sample lists about 53,000 distinct CDR3 sequences. Approximately 0.45% of the sample goes to the ten largest clones.

The sequence is built from TRBV4-3 and TRBJ2-1. The receptor was derived from a human donor in good health. Some clones in this sample may be carry-over from other donors' samples. Sequencing used naive CXCR3- CD8+ T cells from blood. Explained via the paper, the cell subset or site label denotes: CD45RO-CCR7+CD27+CD95- naive CD8+ T cells lacking CXCR3 (TNR3-). The CDR3 here reads CASSQDAQYNEQFF.